Presented here are 27 T cell receptor beta chains from one specimen sequenced in a study of blood T cell repertoires in COVID-19. TCRdb's table, derived via immunoSEQ multiplex PCR, lists solely in-frame clones and lacks some. The sample includes 150,000 to 200,000 clones, under 80% of them seen just once. Sequenced material: PBMCs or T cells enriched from blood (not recorded which). The receptor source for this set is a woman aged 45 to 65 with acute COVID-19.

By its share, this clone is medium-sized (0.01 to 0.1%). The J gene is TRBJ2-5, the V gene TRBV7-3; 7 bases align to TRBD2. The germline CDR1 and CDR2 sequences are SGHTA and FQGTGA. V was pared by 3 bases and J by 2 bases, with 0 bases of the junction left unmatched. This CDR3 has 13 residues. The chain's CDR3 is CASSFSGQETQYF. The CDR3 nucleotides are TGTGCCAGCAGCTTTAGCGGGCAAGAGACCCAGTACTTC. Full variable domain (missing parts from reference TRBV7-3 and TRBJ2-5): GAGVSQTPSNKVTEKGKYVELRCDPISGHTALYWYRQSLGQGPEFLIYFQGTGAADDSGLPNDRFFAVRPEGSVSTLKIQRTERGDSAVYLCASSFSGQETQYFGPGTRLLVL.

The chain recombines TRBV19 with TRBJ1-1; 7 positions agree with TRBD1. The V segment lost 1 base and the J segment 1 base; nucleotides outside the gene matches: 6. The germline CDR1 and CDR2 sequences are LNHDA and SQIVND (reference sequence). This CDR3 has 16 amino acids. The CDR3 coding sequence is TGTGCCAGTAGTATAGGACAGGGTAGGCCGAACACTGAAGCTTTCTTT. Encoded protein: CASSIGQGRPNTEAFF.

The chain carries TRBV12-3 or TRBV12-4 and TRBJ1-2; 9 positions agree with TRBD1. V was pared by 8 bases and J by 10 bases, with 11 bases of the junction left unmatched. The CDR3 contains 13 residues. The DNA for the CDR3 is TGTGCCAGCCTATTCCCCGGGACAGGGAACTACACCTTC. Translation: CASLFPGTGNYTF.

In DNA form, the CDR3 reads TGTGCCAGCAGCTTAGTCCCCCTAGCTTCACCCCTCCACTTT. Protein: CASSLVPLASPLHF. The chain couples TRBV7-9 to TRBJ1-6; D unclear. CDR3 length: 14 residues. CDR1 and CDR2 (germline): SEHNR, FQNEAQ (reference sequence). V was trimmed by 1 base and J by 9 bases, leaving 10 bases between them.

This chain links TRBV27 with TRBJ1-1; D is undetermined. The germline V gene has CDR1 MNHEY and CDR2 SMNVEV (reference sequence). The V and J ends lost 4 bases and 3 bases respectively, with 9 bases between them. The CDR3 spans 13 residues. CDR3 sequence reads: CASSYGDDTEAFF. The CDR3 nucleotides read TGTGCCAGCAGTTATGGAGATGACACTGAAGCTTTCTTT.

The chain links TRBV24-1 to TRBJ1-5; D call uncertain. The CDR3 consists of 13 residues. CDR1 and CDR2 (germline): KGHDR, SFDVKD. Trimming removed 1 base from V and 7 bases from J, with 7 bases in between. CDR3 residues: CATSDFGRQPQHF. The CDR3 DNA is TGTGCCACCAGTGATTTCGGTCGGCAGCCCCAGCATTTT.

This clone showed up just once. The V and J genes are TRBV28 and TRBJ2-7; 8 bases map to TRBD1. This CDR3 region has 14 residues. CDR1 is MDHEN and CDR2 is SYDVKM in the germline V gene. J gave up 5 bases and V 4 bases, and 7 bases lay outside the gene matches. CDR3 nucleotides: TGTGCCAGCAGTTCCTCAGGGGGCCTCGACGAGCAGTACGTC. This codes for CASSSSGGLDEQYV.

This sequence joins TRBV13 and TRBJ1-2; 7 nucleotides line up with TRBD1. Germline CDR1 is PRHDT and CDR2 is FYEKMQ (reference sequence). The CDR3 length is 12 residues. The J segment lost 4 bases and the V segment lost 5 bases, leaving 1 base of the junction unmatched. CDR3 DNA sequence: TGTGCCAGCAGCGGACAGGCCTATGGCTACACCTTC. Residues: CASSGQAYGYTF.

The V and J genes are TRBV7-9 and TRBJ2-5; weak D call: TRBD2 (6 bases). This CDR3 is 14 amino acids long. Germline-derived CDR1 and CDR2 are SEHNR and FQNEAQ (reference sequence). The V end was cut by 5 bases, the J end by 5 bases, with 15 bases between. CDR3: CASSVTAGLETQYF. CDR3 nucleotides: TGTGCCAGCAGCGTTACCGCGGGGCTGGAGACCCAGTACTTC.

The chain is built from TRBV11-2 and TRBJ1-6; 7 bases are a match to TRBD1. CDR1 and CDR2 (germline): SGHAT, FQNNGV. The CDR3 covers 14 residues. The junction had 5 bases not matched to a gene; V was cut back by 2 bases and J by 10 bases. This chain's CDR3 is CASSLKGAVSPLHF. Written as DNA, the CDR3 is TGTGCCAGCAGCTTAAAGGGGGCAGTGTCACCCCTCCACTTT.

The count of this clone is one. The chain employs TRBV18 and TRBJ2-6; maybe TRBD1 (6 bases). Germline loops: CDR1 KGHSH, CDR2 LQKENI. The V gene lost 2 bases and the J gene lost 4 bases, with 15 bases spanning the gap. This CDR3 has 17 amino acids. CDR3 residues: CASSPIDRSSGANVLTF. As DNA, the CDR3 is TGTGCCAGCTCACCAATCGACAGGTCCTCGGGGGCCAACGTCCTGACTTTC.

V gene TRBV19 combines with J gene TRBJ1-1, with D maybe TRBD1 (6 bases). Per the germline V gene, CDR1 is LNHDA and CDR2 is SQIVND (reference sequence). The V gene lost 5 bases and the J gene lost 9 bases, with 10 bases spanning the gap. This CDR3 contains 11 residues. CDR3 coding DNA: TGTGCCAGTAGTCCAGGACAGAAAGCTTTCTTT. Its translation: CASSPGQKAFF.

The genes are TRBV3-1 (or the pseudogene TRBV3-2) and TRBJ2-5, with TRBD2 identical over 12 bases. Germline assignment: CDR1 LGHDT and CDR2 YNNKEL (reference sequence). The ends lost 4 bases at V and 5 bases at J; junction bases unmatched: 8. The CDR3 sequence is 16 residues long. For the CDR3, the DNA is TGTGCCAGCAGCCTATCCCGGACTAGCGGGGCGGAGACCCAGTACTTC. Translation gives CASSLSRTSGAETQYF.

This chain uses TRBV3-1 (or the pseudogene TRBV3-2) with TRBJ1-1; D gene unclear. Germline CDR1 and CDR2: LGHDT and YNNKEL (reference sequence). CDR3 size: 11 residues. Trimming pared 0 bases from V and 11 bases from J, leaving 7 bases between. The CDR3 is CASSQERKAFF. The CDR3 DNA reads TGTGCCAGCAGCCAAGAGAGGAAGGCTTTCTTT.

The rearrangement uses TRBV11-1 and TRBJ1-4; TRBD1 matches 9 bases. This CDR3 is 16 amino acids long. The germline V gene has CDR1 SGHAT and CDR2 FQDESV (reference sequence). The J segment lost 5 bases and the V segment lost 3 bases, leaving 7 bases of the junction unmatched. The DNA for the CDR3 is TGTGCCAGCAGCTTCACGACAGGGGGACGGAATGAAAAACTGTTTTTT. It codes for CASSFTTGGRNEKLFF.

CDR3 region: CASRSTSYEQYV. The DNA of the CDR3 is TGTGCCAGCAGGTCTACTTCCTACGAGCAGTACGTC. V gene TRBV28 combines with J gene TRBJ2-7; the D is unclear. V lost 6 bases, J lost 1 base, and 7 bases lay in between. The germline V gene encodes CDR1 MDHEN and CDR2 SYDVKM. This CDR3 has 12 residues.

This clone was counted only a few times. The chain employs TRBV6-5 and TRBJ1-1; D not certain. V shed 6 bases and J shed 0 bases, with 8 bases lying between them. CDR3 size: 13 residues. Germline V gene sequence: CDR1 MNHEY, CDR2 SVGAGI. Here the CDR3 DNA reads TGTGCCAGCAGCCGTAACATGAACACTGAAGCTTTCTTT. It specifies CASSRNMNTEAFF.

Turning to this clone: The identical CDR3 is also encoded by other nucleotide sequences in the sample. The chain recombines TRBV3-1 (or the pseudogene TRBV3-2) with TRBJ1-1; D remains unclear. Trimming stripped 3 bases from V and 6 bases from J, with 14 bases between. CDR1 and CDR2 (germline): LGHDT, YNNKEL (reference sequence). The CDR3 extends over 14 amino acids. CDR3 DNA sequence: TGTGCCAGCAGCCAGGCTCGCGGCCGGGCTGAAGCTTTCTTT. It specifies CASSQARGRAEAFF.

The rearrangement joins TRBV7-9 to TRBJ2-1; D is possibly TRBD2 (5 bases). Germline lookup yields CDR1 SEHNR and CDR2 FQNEAQ (reference sequence). V lost 3 bases and J lost 5, with 11 bases in between. The CDR3 spans 14 residues. This chain's CDR3 is CASSFSRTHNEQFF. Here the CDR3 DNA reads TGTGCCAGCAGCTTCTCCAGGACTCACAATGAGCAGTTCTTC.

As for this clone: Within the sample, other DNA sequences also encode this same CDR3. The chain is built from TRBV2 and TRBJ1-3; D is unclear. CDR1 is SNHLY and CDR2 is FYNNEI in the germline V gene. The CDR3 totals 12 residues. The V end lost 6 bases, the J end lost 2 bases, and 5 bases lay between the germline ends. The chain's CDR3 is CASRLTGNTIYF. DNA of the CDR3: TGTGCCAGCAGGCTAACTGGAAACACCATATATTTT.

This clone turned up a few times. The chain joins TRBV11-2 to TRBJ1-1; D is perhaps TRBD1 (5 bases). This CDR3 region has 14 residues. Per germline, CDR1 SGHAT and CDR2 FQNNGV. The V end lost 3 bases, the J end lost 1 base, and 9 bases lay between the germline ends. CDR3: CASSLNTGNTEAFF. In DNA form, the CDR3 reads TGTGCCAGCAGCTTGAATACAGGGAACACTGAAGCTTTCTTT.

V usage is TRBV18 and J usage is TRBJ1-1; 9 nucleotides agree with TRBD1. V was clipped by 2 bases and J by 3 bases; unmatched bases: 10. The CDR3 spans 17 residues. Germline CDR1 is KGHSH and CDR2 is LQKENI. The CDR3 here is CASSPLETGGGHTEAFF. In nucleotides, the CDR3 is TGTGCCAGCTCACCATTAGAGACAGGGGGTGGGCACACTGAAGCTTTCTTT.

The chain has TRBV19 and TRBJ1-4, with unresolved D. Trimming shortened V by 7 bases and J by 11 bases, and 11 bases separated the two germline ends. The germline V gene encodes CDR1 LNHDA and CDR2 SQIVND (reference sequence). This CDR3 spans 11 amino acids. The CDR3 DNA sequence: TGTGCCAGTAAGAAAAGGGAGAAACTGTTTTTT. This sequence encodes CASKKREKLFF. The full variable domain, completed using reference TRBV19 and TRBJ1-4, is DGGITQSPKYLFRKEGQNVTLSCEQNLNHDAMYWYRQDPGQGLRLIYYSQIVNDFQKGDIAEGYSVSREKKESFPLTVTSAQKNPTAFYLCASKKREKLFFGSGTQLSVL.

The V gene is TRBV5-1, the J gene TRBJ2-3, with a tentative D call TRBD2 (6 bases). Between the trimmed V and J ends, which lost 0 bases and 3 bases, there was a span of 11 bases. Germline V gene lookup returns CDR1 SGHRS and CDR2 YFSETQ. There are 15 residues in the CDR3. The CDR3 sequence: CASSLDPGVTDTQYF. The CDR3 DNA sequence: TGCGCCAGCAGCTTGGACCCGGGGGTAACAGATACGCAGTATTTT.

The V gene is TRBV29-1, the J gene TRBJ1-4; 9 bases match TRBD1. After removal of 4 bases from V and 8 bases from J, the junction contained 14 bases not matched to a gene. Germline CDR1 is SQVTM and CDR2 is ANQGSEA. The CDR3 length is 16 residues. The CDR3 here is CSVVLFGGQGDEKLFF. The DNA of the CDR3 is TGCAGCGTTGTGTTATTTGGGGGACAGGGCGACGAAAAACTGTTTTTT.

With respect to this clone: The sample holds other DNA sequences that translate to the same CDR3. The chain combines TRBV5-1 with TRBJ1-2; no clear D. V lost 1 base, J lost 5 bases, and 9 bases lay in between. Per the germline V gene, CDR1 is SGHRS and CDR2 is YFSETQ. The CDR3 spans 13 residues. CDR3 sequence reads: CASSLSGNYGYTF. CDR3 nucleotide sequence: TGCGCCAGCAGCTTGTCCGGTAATTATGGCTACACCTTC.

This clone was observed a handful of times. The V call is TRBV5-1, the J call TRBJ2-3; no firm D call. The germline CDR1 and CDR2 sequences are SGHRS and YFSETQ. Trimming removed 5 bases at V and 2 bases at J, with 12 bases between. The CDR3 is 14 residues long. DNA of the CDR3: TGCGCCAGCAGTTCAGGAACATACACAGATACGCAGTATTTT. This gives the protein CASSSGTYTDTQYF.